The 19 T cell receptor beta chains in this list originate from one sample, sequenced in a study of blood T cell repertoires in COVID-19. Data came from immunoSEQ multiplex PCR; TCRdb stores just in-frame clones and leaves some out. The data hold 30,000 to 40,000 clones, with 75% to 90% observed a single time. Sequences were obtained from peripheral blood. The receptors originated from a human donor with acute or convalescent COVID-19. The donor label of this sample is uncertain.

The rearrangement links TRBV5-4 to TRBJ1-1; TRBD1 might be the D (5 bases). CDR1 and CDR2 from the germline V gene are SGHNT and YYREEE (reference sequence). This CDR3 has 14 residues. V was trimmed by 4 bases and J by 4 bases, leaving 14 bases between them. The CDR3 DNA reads TGTGCCAGCAGCCACTTCCCAGGGCCCACTGAAGCTTTCTTT. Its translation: CASSHFPGPTEAFF. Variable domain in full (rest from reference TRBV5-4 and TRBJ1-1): ETGVTQSPTHLIKTRGQQVTLRCSSQSGHNTVSWYQQALGQGPQFIFQYYREEENGRGNFPPRFSGLQFPNYSSELNVNALELDDSALYLCASSHFPGPTEAFFGQGTRLTVV.

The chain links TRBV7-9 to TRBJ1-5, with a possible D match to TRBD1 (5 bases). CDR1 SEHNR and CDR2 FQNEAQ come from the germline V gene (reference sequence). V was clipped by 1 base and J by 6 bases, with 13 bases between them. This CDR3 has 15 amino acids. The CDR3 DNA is TGTGCCAGCAGCTTAGGCGGGACTGAGGCTCAGCCCCAGCATTTT. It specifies CASSLGGTEAQPQHF.

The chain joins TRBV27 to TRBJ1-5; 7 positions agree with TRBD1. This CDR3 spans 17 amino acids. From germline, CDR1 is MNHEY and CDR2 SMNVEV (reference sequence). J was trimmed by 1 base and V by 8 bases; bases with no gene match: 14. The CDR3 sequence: CASGPHAGGLSNQPQHF. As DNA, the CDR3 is TGTGCCAGCGGGCCCCACGCAGGGGGTTTGAGCAATCAGCCCCAGCATTTT.

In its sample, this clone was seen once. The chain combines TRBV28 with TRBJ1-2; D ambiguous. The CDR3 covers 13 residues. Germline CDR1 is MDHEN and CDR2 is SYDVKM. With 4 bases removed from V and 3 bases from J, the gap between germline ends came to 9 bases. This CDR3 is CASSSSTYYGYTF. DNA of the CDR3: TGTGCCAGCAGTTCCTCCACTTACTATGGCTACACCTTC.

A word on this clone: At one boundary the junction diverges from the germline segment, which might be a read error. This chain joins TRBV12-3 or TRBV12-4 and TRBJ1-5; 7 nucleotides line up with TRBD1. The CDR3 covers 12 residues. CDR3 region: CASSLRDRPVNF. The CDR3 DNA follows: TGTGCCAGCAGTTTACGGGACAGACCAGTGAATTTT.

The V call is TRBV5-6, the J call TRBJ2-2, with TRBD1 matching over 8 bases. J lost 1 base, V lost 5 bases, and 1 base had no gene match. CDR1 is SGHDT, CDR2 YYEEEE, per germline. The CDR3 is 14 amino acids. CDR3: CASRGQVNTGELFF. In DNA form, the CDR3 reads TGTGCCAGCAGGGGACAGGTGAACACCGGGGAGCTGTTTTTT.

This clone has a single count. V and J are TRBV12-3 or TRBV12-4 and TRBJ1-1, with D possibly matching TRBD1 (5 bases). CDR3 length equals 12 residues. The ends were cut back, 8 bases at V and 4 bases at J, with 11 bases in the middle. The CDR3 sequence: CASRRAGTEAFF. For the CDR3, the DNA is TGTGCCAGCCGCAGGGCTGGCACTGAAGCTTTCTTT.

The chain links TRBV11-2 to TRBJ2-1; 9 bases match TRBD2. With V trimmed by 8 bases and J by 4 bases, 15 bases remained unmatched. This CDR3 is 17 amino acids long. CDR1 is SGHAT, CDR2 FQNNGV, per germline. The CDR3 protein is CASGPGLAKKGYNEQFF. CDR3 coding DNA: TGTGCCAGCGGGCCGGGACTAGCTAAGAAGGGTTACAATGAGCAGTTCTTC.

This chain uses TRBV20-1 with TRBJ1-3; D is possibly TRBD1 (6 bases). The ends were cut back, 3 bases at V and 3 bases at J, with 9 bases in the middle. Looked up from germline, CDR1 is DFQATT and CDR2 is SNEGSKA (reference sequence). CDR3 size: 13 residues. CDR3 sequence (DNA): TGCAGTGCTAGTAACAGGGATGGAAACACCATATATTTT. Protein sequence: CSASNRDGNTIYF.

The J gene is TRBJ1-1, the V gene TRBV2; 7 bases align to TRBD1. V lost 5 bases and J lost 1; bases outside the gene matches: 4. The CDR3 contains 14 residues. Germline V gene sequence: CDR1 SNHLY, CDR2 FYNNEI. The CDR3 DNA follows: TGTGCCAGCAGTTTGGGACAGCAGAACACTGAAGCTTTCTTT. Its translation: CASSLGQQNTEAFF.

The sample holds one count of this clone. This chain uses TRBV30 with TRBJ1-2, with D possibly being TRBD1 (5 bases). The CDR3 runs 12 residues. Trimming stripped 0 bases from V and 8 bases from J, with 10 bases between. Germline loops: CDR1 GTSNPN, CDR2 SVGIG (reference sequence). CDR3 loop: CAWSVGADGYTF. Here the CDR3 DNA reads TGTGCCTGGAGTGTAGGGGCAGACGGCTACACCTTC.

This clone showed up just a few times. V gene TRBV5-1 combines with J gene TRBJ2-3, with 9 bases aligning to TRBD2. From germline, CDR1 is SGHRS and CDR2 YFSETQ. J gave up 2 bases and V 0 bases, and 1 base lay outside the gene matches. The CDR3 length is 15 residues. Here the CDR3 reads CASSLGLAATDTQYF. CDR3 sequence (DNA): TGCGCCAGCAGCTTGGGACTAGCGGCCACAGATACGCAGTATTTT.

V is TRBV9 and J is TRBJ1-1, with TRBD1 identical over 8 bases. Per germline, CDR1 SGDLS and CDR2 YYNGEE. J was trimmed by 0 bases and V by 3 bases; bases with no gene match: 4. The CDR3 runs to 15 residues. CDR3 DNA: TGTGCCAGCAGCGGGGACAGGCAGATGAACACTGAAGCTTTCTTT. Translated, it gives CASSGDRQMNTEAFF.

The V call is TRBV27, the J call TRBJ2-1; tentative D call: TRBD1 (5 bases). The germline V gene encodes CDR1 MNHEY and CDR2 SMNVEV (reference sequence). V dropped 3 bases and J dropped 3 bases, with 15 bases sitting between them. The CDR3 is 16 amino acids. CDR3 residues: CASSFLGVRFYNEQFF. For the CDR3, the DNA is TGTGCCAGCAGTTTTCTAGGGGTCCGTTTCTACAATGAGCAGTTCTTC.

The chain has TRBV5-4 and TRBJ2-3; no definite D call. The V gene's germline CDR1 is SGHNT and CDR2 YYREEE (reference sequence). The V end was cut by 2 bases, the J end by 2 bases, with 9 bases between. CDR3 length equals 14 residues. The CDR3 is CASSLYYNTDTQYF. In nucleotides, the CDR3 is TGTGCCAGCAGCTTATATTATAACACAGATACGCAGTATTTT.

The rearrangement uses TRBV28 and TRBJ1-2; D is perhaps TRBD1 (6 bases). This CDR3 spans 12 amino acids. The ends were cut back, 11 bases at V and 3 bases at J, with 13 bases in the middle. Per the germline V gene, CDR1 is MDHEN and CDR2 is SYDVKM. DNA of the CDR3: TGTGCCGCACAGGGTAGTGACTATGGCTACACCTTC. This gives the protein CAAQGSDYGYTF.

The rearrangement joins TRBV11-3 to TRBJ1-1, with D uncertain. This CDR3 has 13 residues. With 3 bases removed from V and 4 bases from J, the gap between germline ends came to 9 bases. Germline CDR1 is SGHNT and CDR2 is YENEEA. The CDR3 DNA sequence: TGTGCCAGCAGCTTGTTGGCTGGCACTGAAGCTTTCTTT. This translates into CASSLLAGTEAFF.

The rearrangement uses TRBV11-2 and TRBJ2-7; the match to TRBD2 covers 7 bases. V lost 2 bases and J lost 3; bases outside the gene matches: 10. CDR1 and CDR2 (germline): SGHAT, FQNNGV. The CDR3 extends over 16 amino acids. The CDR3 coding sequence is TGTGCCAGCAGCTTATTAACTAGCGAAACAGTCTACGAGCAGTACTTC. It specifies CASSLLTSETVYEQYF.

The CDR3: CASSFRDRGTYEQYF. The DNA of the CDR3 is TGTGCCAGCAGTTTTAGGGACAGGGGCACCTACGAGCAGTACTTC. This chain uses TRBV28 with TRBJ2-7; 10 nucleotides line up with TRBD1. After removal of 3 bases from V and 2 bases from J, the junction contained 4 bases not matched to a gene. CDR3 length: 15 amino acids. CDR1 MDHEN and CDR2 SYDVKM come from the germline V gene.